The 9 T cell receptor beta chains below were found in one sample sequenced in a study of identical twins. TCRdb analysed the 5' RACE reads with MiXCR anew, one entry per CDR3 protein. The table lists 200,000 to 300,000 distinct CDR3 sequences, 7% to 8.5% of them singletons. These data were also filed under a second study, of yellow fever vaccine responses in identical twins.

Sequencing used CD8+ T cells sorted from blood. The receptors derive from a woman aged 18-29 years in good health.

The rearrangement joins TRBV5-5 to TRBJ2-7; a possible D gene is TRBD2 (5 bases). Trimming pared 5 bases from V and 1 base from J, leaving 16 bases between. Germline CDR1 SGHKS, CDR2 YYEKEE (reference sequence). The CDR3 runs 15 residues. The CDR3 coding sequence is TGTGCCAGCAGAGAAAGTAGGACTGGATCCTACGAGCAGTACTTC. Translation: CASRESRTGSYEQYF. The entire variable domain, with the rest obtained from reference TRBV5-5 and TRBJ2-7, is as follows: DAGVTQSPTHLIKTRGQQVTLRCSPISGHKSVSWYQQVLGQGPQFIFQYYEKEERGRGNFPDRFSARQFPNYSSELNVNALLLGDSALYLCASRESRTGSYEQYFGPGTRLTVT.

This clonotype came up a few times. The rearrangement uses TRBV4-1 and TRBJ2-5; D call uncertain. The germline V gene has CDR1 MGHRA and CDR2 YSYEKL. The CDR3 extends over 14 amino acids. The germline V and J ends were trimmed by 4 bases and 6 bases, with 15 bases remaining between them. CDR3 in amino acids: CASSPPAAVQTQYF. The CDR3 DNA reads TGCGCCAGCAGCCCTCCCGCCGCAGTACAGACCCAGTACTTC.

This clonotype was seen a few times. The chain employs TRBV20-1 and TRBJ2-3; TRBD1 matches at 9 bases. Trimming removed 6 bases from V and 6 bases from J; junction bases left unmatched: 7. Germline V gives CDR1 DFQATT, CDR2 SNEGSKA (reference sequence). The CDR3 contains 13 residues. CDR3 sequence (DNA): TGCAGTGCCGCACAGGGGGCGATGGATACGCAGTATTTT. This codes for CSAAQGAMDTQYF.

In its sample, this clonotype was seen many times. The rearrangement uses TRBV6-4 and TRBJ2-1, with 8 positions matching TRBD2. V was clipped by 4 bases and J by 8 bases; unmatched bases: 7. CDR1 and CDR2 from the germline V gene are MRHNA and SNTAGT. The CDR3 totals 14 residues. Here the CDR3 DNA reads TGTGCCAGCAGTGGTACTAGCGGCGGGGATGAGCAGTTCTTC. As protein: CASSGTSGGDEQFF.

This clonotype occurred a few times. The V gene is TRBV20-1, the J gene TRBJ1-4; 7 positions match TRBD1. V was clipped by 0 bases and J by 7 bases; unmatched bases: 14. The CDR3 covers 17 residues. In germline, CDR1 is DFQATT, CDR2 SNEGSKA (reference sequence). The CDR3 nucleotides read TGCAGTGCTAGAGATCGAGGCAGGGAGGGGGACAGTGAAAAACTGTTTTTT. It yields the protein CSARDRGREGDSEKLFF.

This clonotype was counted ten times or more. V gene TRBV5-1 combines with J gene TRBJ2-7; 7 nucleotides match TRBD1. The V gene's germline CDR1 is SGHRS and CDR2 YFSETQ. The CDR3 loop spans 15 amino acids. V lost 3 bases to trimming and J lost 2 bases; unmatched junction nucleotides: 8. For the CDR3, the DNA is TGCGCCAGCAGCTCCACGGAAGACAGGGCCTACGAGCAGTACTTC. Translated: CASSSTEDRAYEQYF.

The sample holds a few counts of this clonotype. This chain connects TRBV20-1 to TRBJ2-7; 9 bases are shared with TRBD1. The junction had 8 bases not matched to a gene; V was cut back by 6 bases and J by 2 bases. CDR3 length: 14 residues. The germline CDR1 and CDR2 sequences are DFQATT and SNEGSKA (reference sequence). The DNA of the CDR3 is TGCAGTGCCCCACCGGGACAGGGAGCCTACGAGCAGTACTTC. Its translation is CSAPPGQGAYEQYF.

CDR3: CASSLTYRAPNSYEQYF. Written as DNA, the CDR3 is TGTGCCAGCAGCCTTACCTACAGGGCCCCGAATTCCTACGAGCAGTACTTC. J is TRBJ2-7 and V is TRBV27; perhaps TRBD1 as D (6 bases). V lost 6 bases and J 1 base, leaving 22 bases between the germline ends. The germline gives CDR1 MNHEY, CDR2 SMNVEV (reference sequence). There are 17 residues in the CDR3.

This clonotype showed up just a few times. CDR3 in amino acids: CASSPLSALGASYEQYF. The CDR3 region has the DNA TGTGCCAGCAGCCCACTATCGGCTTTGGGGGCGTCCTACGAGCAGTACTTC. The rearrangement uses TRBV11-2 and TRBJ2-7; possibly TRBD1 for D (6 bases). The CDR3 runs to 17 residues. The V and J ends lost 5 bases and 1 base respectively, with 21 bases between them. Germline CDR1 is SGHAT and CDR2 is FQNNGV.